The rows below give T cell receptor beta chains drawn from one sample of a study of CD8+CD57+ T cells in acquired aplastic anemia. TCRdb reprocessed the reads via MiXCR and lists one record per CDR3 protein. The sample yields fewer than 85,000 distinct CDR3 sequences, roughly three quarters seen once. Sequenced: sorted CD4+, CD8+, or CD8+CD57+ T cells (not recorded which) from PBMCs. These receptors were obtained from a human donor with aplastic anemia. CDR3s include the opening cysteine and the closing phenylalanine or tryptophan. A D gene is named only where the DNA matches it firmly. Size tells how often a clone was seen (once, few, many) or the class of an expanded clone, and some rows leave it out.

-	TRBV7-9	-	TRBJ2-7	CASSYSWSYEQYF	TGTGCCAGCAGTTACTCGTGGAGCTACGAGCAGTACTTC
-	TRBV10-3	-	TRBJ2-7	CAISEGPDYEQYF	TGTGCCATCAGTGAGGGACCGGACTACGAGCAGTACTTC
-	TRBV25-1	TRBD2	TRBJ2-1	CASSEASGRLEYNEQFF	TGCGCCAGCAGTGAGGCTAGCGGGAGATTAGAGTACAATGAGCAGTTCTTC
many	TRBV5-5	TRBD2	TRBJ2-5	CASSRTGLAGEKETQYF	TGTGCCAGCAGCCGGACAGGACTAGCGGGAGAGAAAGAGACCCAGTACTTC
-	TRBV5-1	TRBD1	TRBJ2-7	CASSLRQGAPDEQYF	TGCGCCAGCAGCTTAAGACAGGGGGCTCCAGATGAGCAGTACTTC
few	TRBV24-1	TRBD1	TRBJ2-7	CATEDRGRDEQYF	TGTGCCACCGAGGACAGGGGGCGGGACGAGCAGTACTTC
-	TRBV7-9	-	TRBJ2-5	CASSSPGAQYF	TGTGCCAGCAGCTCGCCCGGGGCCCAGTACTTC
-	TRBV2	TRBD2	TRBJ2-1	CASWGRTSGYNEQFF	TGTGCCAGTTGGGGAAGGACTAGCGGCTACAATGAGCAGTTCTTC
-	TRBV10-2	TRBD1	TRBJ2-3	CASRRTGGVDTQYF	TGCGCCAGCAGGCGGACAGGGGGTGTAGATACGCAGTATTTT
-	TRBV7-9	-	TRBJ2-1	CASSFDNEQFF	TGTGCCAGCAGCTTCGACAATGAGCAGTTCTTC
-	TRBV5-1	TRBD2	TRBJ2-3	CASSLAASGGAMDTQYF	TGCGCCAGCAGCTTGGCGGCTAGCGGGGGGGCGATGGATACGCAGTATTTT
-	TRBV10-3	-	TRBJ2-2	CAIRGTGSNTGELFF	TGTGCCATCAGGGGAACGGGCTCGAACACCGGGGAGCTGTTTTTT
-	TRBV9	TRBD2	TRBJ2-7	CASSQGVAGGSYEQYF	TGTGCCAGCAGCCAGGGGGTAGCGGGGGGCTCCTACGAGCAGTACTTC
once	TRBV12-3/TRBV12-4	-	TRBJ2-3	CASSPGLYTQYF	TGTGCCAGCAGCCCCGGACTTTATACGCAGTATTTT
few	TRBV2	-	TRBJ2-1	CASSVGEQFF	TGTGCCAGCAGTGTCGGCGAGCAGTTCTTC
many	TRBV12-3/TRBV12-4	-	TRBJ2-1	CASSPSLGEQFF	TGTGCCAGCAGTCCCTCATTGGGTGAGCAGTTCTTC
-	TRBV15	TRBD1	TRBJ2-5	CATSRGQVGETQYF	TGTGCCACCAGCAGGGGACAGGTCGGGGAGACCCAGTACTTC
-	TRBV10-3	-	TRBJ1-2	CAISEGPGAPGYTF	TGTGCCATCAGTGAAGGGCCGGGGGCCCCAGGCTACACCTTC
-	TRBV29-1	TRBD1	TRBJ2-7	CSVDTGTGTYEQYF	TGCAGCGTCGACACCGGGACAGGGACCTACGAGCAGTACTTC
-	TRBV25-1	-	TRBJ2-2	CASRSRGGGELFF	TGTGCCAGCAGGTCGAGAGGCGGCGGGGAGCTGTTTTTT
-	TRBV10-3	-	TRBJ1-1	CAISGGGEAFF	TGTGCCATCAGTGGCGGGGGTGAAGCTTTCTTT
-	TRBV15	TRBD2	TRBJ2-7	CATSTSEGLAGVVTYEQYF	TGTGCCACCAGCACCTCTGAGGGGCTAGCGGGAGTGGTAACCTACGAGCAGTACTTC
few	TRBV24-1	-	TRBJ2-7	CATSDSKAGNVYEQYF	TGTGCCACCAGTGATTCCAAAGCCGGGAACGTTTACGAGCAGTACTTC
many	TRBV6-5	-	TRBJ2-7	CASSYSAGGSYEQYF	TGTGCCAGCAGTTACTCGGCGGGTGGGTCCTACGAGCAGTACTTC
-	TRBV15	-	TRBJ1-6	CATSRDRGSSYNSPLHF	TGTGCCACCAGCAGAGATCGTGGTAGCTCCTATAATTCACCCCTCCACTTT
-	TRBV7-6	-	TRBJ2-3	CASSLGHTDTQYF	TGTGCCAGCAGCTTAGGTCACACAGATACGCAGTATTTT
-	TRBV12-3/TRBV12-4	-	TRBJ2-7	CASKLQDYEQYF	TGTGCCAGCAAGTTACAGGACTACGAGCAGTACTTC
-	TRBV29-1	TRBD1	TRBJ2-1	CSVESQGAYEQFF	TGCAGCGTTGAGAGCCAGGGGGCGTATGAGCAGTTCTTC
-	TRBV19	-	TRBJ2-7	CASQVPPSYEQYF	TGTGCCAGTCAGGTCCCACCATCCTACGAGCAGTACTTC
once	TRBV5-4	TRBD1	TRBJ1-1	CASSRRDRDTEAFF	TGTGCCAGCAGCAGGCGGGACAGAGACACTGAAGCTTTCTTT
few	TRBV27	-	TRBJ1-1	CASSLNPLGVTEAFF	TGTGCCAGCAGTTTGAACCCCTTGGGGGTCACTGAAGCTTTCTTT
-	TRBV25-1	-	TRBJ2-7	CASSESLTSYEQYF	TGTGCCAGCAGTGAATCGCTCACTTCCTACGAGCAGTACTTC
many	TRBV20-1	-	TRBJ1-1	CSARGSKGEGATEAFF	TGCAGTGCTAGAGGCTCAAAAGGGGAGGGAGCGACTGAAGCTTTCTTT
-	TRBV25-1	-	TRBJ2-3	CASGPHRASTDTQYF	TGTGCCAGTGGACCTCACAGAGCATCCACAGATACGCAGTATTTT
-	TRBV20-1	TRBD2	TRBJ2-1	CSAKRGAYNEQFF	TGCAGTGCCAAGCGGGGGGCCTACAATGAGCAGTTCTTC
-	TRBV29-1	-	TRBJ2-1	CSVGDSYNEQFF	TGCAGCGTAGGCGACAGCTACAATGAGCAGTTCTTC
-	TRBV20-1	-	TRBJ1-2	CSAPSLGGLGGYTF	TGCAGTGCCCCCAGTCTCGGGGGCTTGGGAGGCTACACCTTC
-	TRBV14	-	TRBJ2-3	CASSQNRDTQYF	TGTGCCAGCAGCCAGAATAGGGATACGCAGTATTTT
-	TRBV19	-	TRBJ1-3	CASSIRGAGNTIYF	TGTGCCAGTAGTATAAGGGGGGCGGGAAACACCATATATTTT
-	TRBV12-3/TRBV12-4	TRBD1	TRBJ1-2	CASSRGTGEWNYGYTF	TGTGCCAGCAGTCGCGGAACAGGGGAATGGAACTATGGCTACACCTTC
-	TRBV15	TRBD2	TRBJ2-5	CAASSRGGRETQYF	TGTGCCGCCAGCTCCCGGGGGGGGCGAGAGACCCAGTACTTC
-	TRBV2	-	TRBJ1-6	CASSGESVNSPLHF	TGTGCCAGCAGTGGAGAATCGGTGAATTCACCCCTCCACTTT
-	TRBV25-1	-	TRBJ1-1	CASAAIMNTEAFF	TGTGCCAGCGCGGCGATTATGAACACTGAAGCTTTCTTT
-	TRBV20-1	TRBD1	TRBJ1-2	CSASLGQGNYGYTF	TGCAGTGCCTCCCTCGGACAGGGTAACTATGGCTACACCTTC
-	TRBV24-1	-	TRBJ2-3	CATSDNSFTDTQYF	TGTGCCACCAGTGACAACTCCTTCACAGATACGCAGTATTTT